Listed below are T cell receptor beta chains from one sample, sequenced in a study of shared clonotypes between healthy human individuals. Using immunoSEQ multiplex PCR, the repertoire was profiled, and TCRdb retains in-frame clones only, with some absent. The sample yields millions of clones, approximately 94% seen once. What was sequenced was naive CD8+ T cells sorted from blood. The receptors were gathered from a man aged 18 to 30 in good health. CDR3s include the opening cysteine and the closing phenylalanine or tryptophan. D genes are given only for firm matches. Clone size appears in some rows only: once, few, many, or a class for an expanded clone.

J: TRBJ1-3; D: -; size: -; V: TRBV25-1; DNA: TGTGCCAGCAGTGAGTGGGACGAGTCCGGAAACACCATATATTTT; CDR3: CASSEWDESGNTIYF
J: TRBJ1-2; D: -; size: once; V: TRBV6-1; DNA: TGTGCCAGCAGGGATATCTATGGCTACACCTTC; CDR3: CASRDIYGYTF
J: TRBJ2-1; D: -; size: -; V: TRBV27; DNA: TGTGCCAGCAGTCCCCGGGTAGCAGGCTACAATGAGCAGTTCTTC; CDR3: CASSPRVAGYNEQFF
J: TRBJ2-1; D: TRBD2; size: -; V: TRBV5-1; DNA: TGCGCCAGCAGCTTGGAGGGGACTAGCCTCATCTTC; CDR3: CASSLEGTSLIF
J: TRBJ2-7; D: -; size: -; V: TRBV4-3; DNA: TGCGCCAGCAGCCAAGTTGTGACAGGAGAGGACGAGCAGTACTTC; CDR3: CASSQVVTGEDEQYF
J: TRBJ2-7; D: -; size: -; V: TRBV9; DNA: TGTGCCAGCAGCGTAGGCGCGGCAGCCTACGAGCAGTACTTC; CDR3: CASSVGAAAYEQYF
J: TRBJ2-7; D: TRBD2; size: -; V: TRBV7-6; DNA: TGTGCCAGCAGCCCGATAGCGGGAGGAGTCTACGAGCAGTACTTC; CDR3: CASSPIAGGVYEQYF
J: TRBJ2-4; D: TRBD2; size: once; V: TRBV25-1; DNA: TGTGCCAGCAGTGAATTCGGGGGAGGGCCGGTAGGCAAAAACATTCAGTACTTC; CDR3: CASSEFGGGPVGKNIQYF
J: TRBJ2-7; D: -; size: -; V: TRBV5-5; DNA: TGTGCCAGCAGCCTTGGGGGGACAGTTCTCTCCTACGAGCAGTACTTC; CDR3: CASSLGGTVLSYEQYF
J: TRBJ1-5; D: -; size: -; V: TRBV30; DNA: TGTGCCTGGAGCCACCTGGGCGGGCAGGAGCCCCAGCATTTT; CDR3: CAWSHLGGQEPQHF
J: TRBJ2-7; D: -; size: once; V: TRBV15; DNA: TGTGCCACCAGCAGAGGCGCGATCACAGAGCAGTACTTC; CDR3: CATSRGAITEQYF
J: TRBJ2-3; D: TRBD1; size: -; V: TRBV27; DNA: TGTGCCAGCAGTCCCGGGACAGGGGGAACAGATACGCAGTATTTT; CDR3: CASSPGTGGTDTQYF
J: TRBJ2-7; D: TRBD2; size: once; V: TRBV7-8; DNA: TGTGCCAGCAGCGGGGGACTAGCGGGAGTTCTTTCCTACGAGCAGTACTTC; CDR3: CASSGGLAGVLSYEQYF
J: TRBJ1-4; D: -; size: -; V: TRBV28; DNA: TGTGCCAGCAGTTTTGGTGAAAAACTGTTTTTT; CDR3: CASSFGEKLFF
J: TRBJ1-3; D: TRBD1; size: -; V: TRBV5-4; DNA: TGTGCCAGCAGCGGGCGGACAGGGGCGGCGGACACCATATATTTT; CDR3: CASSGRTGAADTIYF
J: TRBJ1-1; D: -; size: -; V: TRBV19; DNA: TGTGCCAGTAGTATGATGGGGGAAGCTGAAGCTTTCTTT; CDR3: CASSMMGEAEAFF
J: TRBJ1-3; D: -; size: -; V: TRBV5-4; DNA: TGTGCCAGCAGCTTGGGAGACTCTGGAAACACCATATATTTT; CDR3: CASSLGDSGNTIYF
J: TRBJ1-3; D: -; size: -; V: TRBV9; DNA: TGTGCCAGCAGTGCACAGGGTATCTCTGGAAACACCATATATTTT; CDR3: CASSAQGISGNTIYF
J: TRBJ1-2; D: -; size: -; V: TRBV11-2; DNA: TGTGCCAGCAGCCCTGGACGGCGCTATGGCTACACCTTC; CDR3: CASSPGRRYGYTF
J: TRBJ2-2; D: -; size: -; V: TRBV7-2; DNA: TGTGCCAGCAGCTTATTGGGGGCCGGGGAGCTGTTTTTT; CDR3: CASSLLGAGELFF
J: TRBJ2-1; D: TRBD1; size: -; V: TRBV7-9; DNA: TGTGCCAGCAGCCCGGGACAGGGGGGAACCGAGCAGTTCTTC; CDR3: CASSPGQGGTEQFF
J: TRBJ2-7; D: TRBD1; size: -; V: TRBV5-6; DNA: TGTGCCAGCAGCCTCGGGACAGTCAGCTCCTACGAGCAGTACTTC; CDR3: CASSLGTVSSYEQYF
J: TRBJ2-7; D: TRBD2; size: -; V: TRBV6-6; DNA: TGTGCCAGCAGTTACTCCGTGGAGCGGGAGGGCGAGCAGTACTTC; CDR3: CASSYSVEREGEQYF
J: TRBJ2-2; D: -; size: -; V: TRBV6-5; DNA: TGTGCCAGCAGTTACTCGGAAGCGGGCGCCGGGGAGCTGTTTTTT; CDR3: CASSYSEAGAGELFF
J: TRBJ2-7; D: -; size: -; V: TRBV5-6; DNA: TGTGCCAGCAGCTTGGGTGGTGACACCTCCTACGAGCAGTACTTC; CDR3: CASSLGGDTSYEQYF
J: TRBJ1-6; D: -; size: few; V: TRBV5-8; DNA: TGTGCCAGCAGCGTGGAGGTAGGCGCAGGACCCCTCCACTTT; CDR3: CASSVEVGAGPLHF
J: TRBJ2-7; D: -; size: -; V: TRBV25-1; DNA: TGTGCCAGCAGTGCTAGAGTAGAGACGGCGTATTCCTCCTACGAGCAGTACTTC; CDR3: CASSARVETAYSSYEQYF
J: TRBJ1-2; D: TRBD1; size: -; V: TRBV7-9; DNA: TGTGCCAGCAGCACCGGGACAGGGTACTATGGCTACACCTTC; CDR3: CASSTGTGYYGYTF
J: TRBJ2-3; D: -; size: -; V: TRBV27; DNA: TGTGCCAGCACCACCTCCGTGGGAGAGGTCACAGATACGCAGTATTTT; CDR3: CASTTSVGEVTDTQYF
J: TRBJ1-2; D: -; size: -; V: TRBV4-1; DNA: TGCGCCAGCAGCCAAGATTCCAGGGGAGGCTATGGCTACACCTTC; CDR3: CASSQDSRGGYGYTF
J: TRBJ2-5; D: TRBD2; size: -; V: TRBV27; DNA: TGTGCCAGCAGTAGTTTAGCGGGAGGAGAGACCCAGTACTTC; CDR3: CASSSLAGGETQYF
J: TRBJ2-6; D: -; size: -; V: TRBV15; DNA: TGTGCCACCAGCTCCCGAAAGGACTGGTCTGGGGCCAACGTCCTGACTTTC; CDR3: CATSSRKDWSGANVLTF
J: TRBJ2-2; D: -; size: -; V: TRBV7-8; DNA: TGTGCCAGCAGCTTAGCGGGGGAAGCGGCCGGGGAGCTGTTTTTT; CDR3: CASSLAGEAAGELFF
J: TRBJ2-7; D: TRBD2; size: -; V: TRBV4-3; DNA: TGCGCCAGCAGCCAAGAGGCCCTAGCGGGAGGGTTCTACGAGCAGTACTTC; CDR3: CASSQEALAGGFYEQYF
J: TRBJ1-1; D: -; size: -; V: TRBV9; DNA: TGTGCCAGCAGTCCCGGGGGGAACACTGAAGCTTTCTTT; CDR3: CASSPGGNTEAFF
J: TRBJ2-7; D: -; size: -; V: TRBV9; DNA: TGTGCCAGCAGCCCATCGGACGGTTCCTACGAGCAGTACTTC; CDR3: CASSPSDGSYEQYF
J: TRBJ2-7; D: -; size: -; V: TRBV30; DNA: TGTGCCTGGAGTTGGACATCGAATTACGAGCAGTACTTC; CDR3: CAWSWTSNYEQYF
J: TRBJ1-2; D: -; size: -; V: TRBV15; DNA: TGTGCCACCGGAGGTCAGGGGATAGGATATGGCTACACCTTC; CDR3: CATGGQGIGYGYTF
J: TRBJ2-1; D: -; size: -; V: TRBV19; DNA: TGTGCCAGTAGTGGGATAATGGGGCAGAACAATGAGCAGTTCTTC; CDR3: CASSGIMGQNNEQFF
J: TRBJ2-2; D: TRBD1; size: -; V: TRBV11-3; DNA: TGTGCCAGCAGCTTCGGGACAGGCGGCACCGGGGAGCTGTTTTTT; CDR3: CASSFGTGGTGELFF
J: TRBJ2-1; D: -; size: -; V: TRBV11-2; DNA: TGTGCCAGCAGCCCTGGGGGTGAGGGGGCCTACAATGAGCAGTTCTTC; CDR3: CASSPGGEGAYNEQFF
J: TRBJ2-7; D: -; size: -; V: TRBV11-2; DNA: TGTGCCAGCAGCCAGTCGACACGAGGTCCCTCCTACGAGCAGTACTTC; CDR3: CASSQSTRGPSYEQYF
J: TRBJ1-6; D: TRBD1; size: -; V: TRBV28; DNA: TGTGCCAGCAGTTTCCCCCTTGGGGGGACAGATTTGGGCCTCCACTTT; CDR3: CASSFPLGGTDLGLHF
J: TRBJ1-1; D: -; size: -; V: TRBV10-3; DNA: TGTGCCATCAGTGAGTCCTTGGGGGCGAACACTGAAGCTTTCTTT; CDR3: CAISESLGANTEAFF
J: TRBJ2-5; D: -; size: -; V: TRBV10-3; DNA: TGTGCCATCAGTCCACTGGGACCCGAGACCCAGTACTTC; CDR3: CAISPLGPETQYF
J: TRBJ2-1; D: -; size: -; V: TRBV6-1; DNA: TGTGCCAGCAGCCCTTCCTACAATGAGCAGTTCTTC; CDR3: CASSPSYNEQFF
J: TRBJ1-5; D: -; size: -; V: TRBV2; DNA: TGTGCCAGCAGTGAGAGCACGTCCGGTCAGCCCCAGCATTTT; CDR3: CASSESTSGQPQHF
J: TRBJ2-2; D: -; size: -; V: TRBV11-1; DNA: TGTGCCAGCAGCCAGCACGGGGGAGCCACCGGGGAGCTGTTTTTT; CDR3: CASSQHGGATGELFF
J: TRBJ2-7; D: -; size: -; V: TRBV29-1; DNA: TGCAGCGTTGAATCTGATTACGAGCAGTACTTC; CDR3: CSVESDYEQYF
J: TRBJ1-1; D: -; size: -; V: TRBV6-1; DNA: TGTGCCAGCAGTGAAAACCCAAGACCCAACACTGAAGCTTTCTTT; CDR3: CASSENPRPNTEAFF
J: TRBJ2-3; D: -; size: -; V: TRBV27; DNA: TGTGCCAGCAGTACAGGGAGCGGTTCCACAGATACGCAGTATTTT; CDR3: CASSTGSGSTDTQYF
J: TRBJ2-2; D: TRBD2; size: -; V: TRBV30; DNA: TGTGCCTGGAGTTTGACTAGCCCCGGGGAGCTGTTTTTT; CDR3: CAWSLTSPGELFF
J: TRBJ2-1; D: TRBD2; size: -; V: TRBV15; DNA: TGTGCCACCAGCTCAAGCGGGGGGCTGGGGAATGAGCAGTTCTTC; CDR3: CATSSSGGLGNEQFF
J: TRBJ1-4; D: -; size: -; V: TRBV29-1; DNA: TGCAGCGCCCGGGACGGATTAAATGAAAAACTGTTTTTT; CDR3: CSARDGLNEKLFF
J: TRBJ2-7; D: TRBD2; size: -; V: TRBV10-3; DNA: TGTGCCATCAGTACTGGGGGGGTTTATTACGAGCAGTACTTC; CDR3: CAISTGGVYYEQYF